One and the same sample provided the 17 T cell receptor beta chains below, sequenced in a study of blood T cells in healthy people across ages. Primed by a sample-barcoded 5' primer and a J-beta primer mix, a second PCR proceeded for roughly 6 to 12 cycles. TCRdb used MiXCR to reprocess the 5' RACE reads, holding one entry per CDR3 protein. This sample has hundreds of thousands of distinct CDR3 sequences, with over 40% found just once. Source material: blood. These receptors were obtained from an elderly woman in good health.

This clonotype occurred once. A single base separates this from a much larger clone, so it may be a read error. The chain is built from TRBV3-1 and TRBJ2-1; D remains ambiguous. This CDR3 spans 14 amino acids. V lost 4 bases, J lost 10 bases, and 17 bases lay in between. From germline, CDR1 is LGHDT and CDR2 YNNKEL (reference sequence). The CDR3 protein is CASSRGRKGEEQFF. In nucleotides, the CDR3 is TGTGCCAGCAGCCGGGGTCGCAAGGGCGAGGAGCAGTTCTTC.

Worth noting for this clonotype: This may come from a read error, since a much larger clone is one base off. This chain uses TRBV10-3 with TRBJ2-3; no reliable D call. V lost 4 bases and J lost 4, with 9 bases in between. Germline V gives CDR1 ENHRY, CDR2 SYGVKD. CDR3 length: 13 amino acids. The CDR3 protein is CAISGGTADTQYF. The CDR3 region has the DNA TGTGCCATCAGTGGTGGCACCGCAGATACGCAGTATTTT.

This clonotype was counted at least ten times. The chain employs TRBV3-1 and TRBJ2-7; D is unclear. Germline V lookup: CDR1 LGHDT, CDR2 YNNKEL (reference sequence). The CDR3 is 14 amino acids. V shed 0 bases and J shed 6 bases, with 12 bases lying between them. The CDR3 sequence is CASSQETVGFEQYF. The CDR3 DNA is TGTGCCAGCAGCCAAGAAACGGTAGGGTTCGAGCAGTACTTC.

The chain recombines TRBV25-1 with TRBJ2-5; 8 bases match TRBD1. The germline gives CDR1 MGHDK, CDR2 SYGVNS. The CDR3 loop spans 15 amino acids. The V gene end was trimmed by 4 bases and the J gene end by 0 bases; junction bases not matched to a gene: 4. The CDR3 spells CASSATGDYQETQYF. The CDR3 region has the DNA TGTGCCAGCAGTGCGACAGGGGACTACCAAGAGACCCAGTACTTC.

This clonotype was recorded many times. This sequence joins TRBV18 and TRBJ1-4; TRBD1 aligns across 8 bases. This CDR3 has 14 residues. CDR1 is KGHSH, CDR2 LQKENI, per germline. V trimming: 4 bases; J trimming: 6 bases; junction bases outside the gene matches: 4. The chain's CDR3 is CASSLDRAYEKLFF. DNA for the CDR3: TGTGCCAGCTCACTGGACAGGGCCTATGAAAAACTGTTTTTT.

This clonotype was counted many times. The chain uses TRBV20-1 and TRBJ2-1; D is ambiguous. Germline lookup yields CDR1 DFQATT and CDR2 SNEGSKA (reference sequence). The CDR3 covers 13 residues. Trimming shortened V by 2 bases and J by 0 bases, and 5 bases separated the two germline ends. Here the CDR3 reads CSARQSSYNEQFF. The DNA for the CDR3 is TGCAGTGCTAGACAGAGCTCCTACAATGAGCAGTTCTTC.

This clonotype was counted ten times or more. The rearrangement joins TRBV10-3 to TRBJ2-1; tentative D call: TRBD2 (6 bases). The V gene's germline CDR1 is ENHRY and CDR2 SYGVKD. The CDR3 is 15 residues long. The V end lost 6 bases, the J end lost 7 bases, and 19 bases lay between the germline ends. CDR3 sequence: CAISNQRVSGNEQFF. The CDR3 DNA reads TGTGCCATCAGCAACCAGCGGGTCTCGGGGAATGAGCAGTTCTTC.

Concerning this clonotype itself: Possible read error: a much larger clone is one base away. The rearrangement uses TRBV12-3 or TRBV12-4 and TRBJ2-1; D remains ambiguous. CDR3 length: 15 amino acids. CDR3 coding DNA: TGTGTCAGCAGTCCTACCTCCTTCACGTTGGCTGAGCAGTTCTTC. This codes for CVSSPTSFTLAEQFF.

V is TRBV20-1 and J is TRBJ2-6, with unresolved D. The CDR3 loop spans 17 amino acids. Trimming pared 0 bases from V and 1 base from J, leaving 13 bases between. The germline V gene has CDR1 DFQATT and CDR2 SNEGSKA (reference sequence). Here the CDR3 reads CSARDLDGKSGANVLTF. DNA for the CDR3: TGCAGTGCTAGAGATCTCGACGGAAAATCTGGGGCCAACGTCCTGACTTTC.

V gene TRBV29-1 combines with J gene TRBJ1-5; unclear D gene. CDR3 length equals 13 residues. Trimming took off 5 bases at V and 0 bases at J, with 8 bases between the two ends. From germline, CDR1 is SQVTM and CDR2 ANQGSEA. The CDR3 coding sequence is TGCAGCGTTACTTTAGATAGCAATCAGCCCCAGCATTTT. This gives the protein CSVTLDSNQPQHF.

This clonotype showed up many times. The chain couples TRBV28 to TRBJ2-5; 9 bases map to TRBD1. Germline CDR1 and CDR2: MDHEN and SYDVKM. This CDR3 region has 17 residues. The V gene end was trimmed by 5 bases and the J gene end by 0 bases; junction bases not matched to a gene: 10. The CDR3 here is CASSIGGQGSYQETQYF. CDR3 bases: TGTGCCAGCAGTATTGGCGGACAGGGGTCGTACCAAGAGACCCAGTACTTC.

Turning to this clonotype: The junction differs from germline at one of its ends, possibly a read error. The chain recombines TRBV9 with TRBJ2-5, with no clear D. This CDR3 contains 14 residues. The germline gives CDR1 SGDLS, CDR2 YYNGEE. DNA of the CDR3: TGTGCCGGCAGCGTAGCCTGGACCCAGGAGACCCAGTACTTC. The encoded protein is CAGSVAWTQETQYF.

The chain joins TRBV20-1 to TRBJ2-5, with no clear D. The DNA end is more similar to TRBJ2-7, so the J call may be wrong. The CDR3 is 13 amino acids. From germline, CDR1 is DFQATT and CDR2 SNEGSKA (reference sequence). The CDR3 coding sequence is TGCAGTGTCCCTGGACCACCGCCCTACGAGCAGTACTTC. Translating it yields CSVPGPPPYEQYF.

This chain links TRBV18 with TRBJ2-2, with D unresolved. This CDR3 comprises 13 residues. V dropped 3 bases and J dropped 6 bases, with 8 bases sitting between them. Germline V CDR1 and CDR2: KGHSH, LQKENI. CDR3 nucleotide sequence: TGTGCCAGCTCACCCCCCGGATCCGGGGAGCTGTTTTTT. Encoded protein: CASSPPGSGELFF.

As regards this clonotype: With a much larger clone just one base away, this may be a read error. The V call is TRBV3-1, the J call TRBJ2-5, with 7 bases lining up with TRBD1. The germline gives CDR1 LGHDT, CDR2 YNNKEL (reference sequence). The CDR3 totals 14 residues. J lost 11 bases, V lost 4 bases, and 13 bases had no gene match. CDR3 nucleotides: TGTGCCAGCAGCCCTCGAGGGGACAGAAACGGGCAGTACTTC. Amino acid sequence: CASSPRGDRNGQYF.

This clonotype showed up just a few times. J is TRBJ2-2 and V is TRBV14; the D gene is possibly TRBD1 (5 bases). The CDR3 contains 14 residues. Trimming left V 6 bases short and J 1 base short, with 9 bases between. Germline V gene lookup returns CDR1 SGHDN and CDR2 FVKESK. The CDR3 nucleotides read TGTGCCAGCAGATTCACAGGGAACACCGGGGAGCTGTTTTTT. Translation gives CASRFTGNTGELFF.

For this clonotype: A clone one base away is much larger, so this may be a read error. The chain is built from TRBV6-6 and TRBJ1-3; 7 bases align to TRBD1. Germline values: CDR1 MNHNY, CDR2 SVGAGI (reference sequence). CDR3 size: 16 residues. Trimming cost V 4 bases and J 0 bases; bases outside gene matches: 6. The CDR3 bases are TGTGCCAGCAGTTGCCGACAGGGCTTCTCTGGAAACACCATATATTTT. Its translation is CASSCRQGFSGNTIYF.